The 4 T cell receptor beta chains reported below all come from one sample, sequenced in a study of response to subunit inactivated influenza vaccine. One entry per CDR3 protein results from TCRdb running MiXCR on the RT-PCR reads. Altogether 700,000 to 900,000 distinct CDR3 sequences are present, roughly 20% being singletons, with the ten largest covering 10%. The material was PBMCs from blood, obtained roughly 5 days after vaccination. Receptor source: a man over 45 who received an inactivated influenza vaccine.

V gene TRBV10-3 combines with J gene TRBJ2-3; 7 nucleotides line up with TRBD1. This CDR3 has 16 residues. CDR1 and CDR2 (germline): ENHRY, SYGVKD. V was clipped by 4 bases and J by 2 bases; unmatched bases: 9. This CDR3 is CAISGKQGLATDTQYF. The CDR3 DNA is TGTGCCATCAGTGGGAAACAGGGGTTGGCCACAGATACGCAGTATTTT.

The V gene is TRBV6-6, the J gene TRBJ2-7; D uncertain. The V and J ends lost 3 bases and 0 bases respectively, with 6 bases between them. CDR1 MNHNY and CDR2 SVGAGI come from the germline V gene (reference sequence). The CDR3 contains 13 residues. The CDR3 sequence: CASSYIVSYEQYF. CDR3 sequence (DNA): TGTGCCAGCAGTTATATCGTCTCCTACGAGCAGTACTTC.

J is TRBJ2-7 and V is TRBV4-1, with D possibly called TRBD1 or TRBD2 (5 bases each). Germline CDR1 MGHRA, CDR2 YSYEKL. The CDR3 contains 16 residues. The V gene lost 0 bases and the J gene lost 0 bases, with 12 bases spanning the gap. DNA of the CDR3: TGCGCCAGCAGCCAAGAGGGGACGGCAAGCTCCTACGAGCAGTACTTC. This sequence encodes CASSQEGTASSYEQYF.

The chain combines TRBV7-2 with TRBJ2-2; 10 nucleotides align to TRBD2. The V segment lost 6 bases and the J segment 5 bases; nucleotides outside the gene matches: 6. Germline assignment: CDR1 SGHTA and CDR2 FQGNSA. The CDR3 is 15 amino acids. CDR3 DNA: TGTGCCAGCAGTCCTAGCGGGAGATGGACCGGGGAGCTGTTTTTT. Its translation: CASSPSGRWTGELFF. Filled out from reference TRBV7-2 and TRBJ2-2, the complete variable domain reads GAGVSQSPSNKVTEKGKDVELRCDPISGHTALYWYRQSLGQGLEFLIYFQGNSAPDKSGLPSDRFSAERTGGSVSTLTIQRTQQEDSAVYLCASSPSGRWTGELFFGEGSRLTVL.